The table lists the clone carrying this T cell receptor (beta chain) with a count of one. The CDR3 totals 15 residues. Trimming pared 3 bases from V and 5 bases from J, leaving 14 bases between. Germline V gene lookup returns CDR1 SGDLS and CDR2 YYNGEE. Method: immunoSEQ multiplex PCR; TCRdb's copy keeps in-frame clones and lacks some. The table records 200,000 or so clones, approximately 93% of them present only once. This entry belongs to a study of T cell responses to AZD1222 COVID-19 vaccine. This specimen consisted of peripheral blood, obtained 28 days after the second AZD1222 dose. This TCR came from an adult who received the AZD1222 COVID-19 vaccine. The rearrangement links TRBV9 to TRBJ2-2; TRBD2 might be the D (7 bases). The CDR3 nucleotides read TGTGCCAGCAGCGAACGGGGGGCCCAAACCGGGGAGCTGTTTTTT. Amino acid sequence: CASSERGAQTGELFF.